This is a list of T cell receptor beta chains from one sample in a study of technical replicates of blood from several donors. Sequencing was performed with immunoSEQ multiplex PCR; in TCRdb, only in-frame clones are kept and a portion is missing. The sample includes more than 65,000 clones, roughly 91% of them seen just once. Material for sequencing was T cells isolated from PBMCs. These receptors were obtained from a human donor in good health. Some clones in this sample may be carry-over from other donors' samples. CDR3s include the opening cysteine and the closing phenylalanine or tryptophan. Each record gives: clone size, J gene, V gene, D gene, CDR3 protein. A D gene is named only where the DNA matches it firmly. The size of a clone is reported for some rows only, either as once, few or many, or as a class for expanded clones.

clone_size: .; j_call: TRBJ2-7; v_call: TRBV19; d_call: .; cdr3_aa: CASSSLDPRQAKQYF
clone_size: few; j_call: TRBJ1-5; v_call: TRBV10-3; d_call: TRBD1; cdr3_aa: CAISQTGGQPQHF
clone_size: .; j_call: TRBJ2-7; v_call: TRBV15; d_call: TRBD1; cdr3_aa: CATSIDRGYEQYF
clone_size: .; j_call: TRBJ1-5; v_call: TRBV15; d_call: .; cdr3_aa: CATSREDSFNQPQHF
clone_size: .; j_call: TRBJ2-3; v_call: TRBV6-1; d_call: .; cdr3_aa: CASSAGISDTQYF
clone_size: once; j_call: TRBJ2-1; v_call: TRBV20-1; d_call: .; cdr3_aa: CSASGNNEQFF
clone_size: .; j_call: TRBJ1-5; v_call: TRBV7-9; d_call: TRBD1; cdr3_aa: CASSLGDRGEWSDQPQHF
clone_size: .; j_call: TRBJ1-6; v_call: TRBV4-2; d_call: TRBD1; cdr3_aa: CASSHNTGGSPLHF
clone_size: .; j_call: TRBJ1-2; v_call: TRBV6-5; d_call: .; cdr3_aa: CASSYGPDTNYGYTF
clone_size: .; j_call: TRBJ2-1; v_call: TRBV15; d_call: TRBD1; cdr3_aa: CATGETGRDNEQFF
clone_size: .; j_call: TRBJ2-6; v_call: TRBV28; d_call: TRBD2; cdr3_aa: CASRTSGSTGANVLTF
clone_size: .; j_call: TRBJ1-1; v_call: TRBV10-2; d_call: TRBD1; cdr3_aa: CASSESNRGFTEAFF
clone_size: .; j_call: TRBJ2-1; v_call: TRBV5-1; d_call: .; cdr3_aa: CASSLGYRDNEQFF
clone_size: .; j_call: TRBJ2-1; v_call: TRBV5-1; d_call: TRBD1; cdr3_aa: CASSLGAGTGVNEQFF
clone_size: .; j_call: TRBJ1-4; v_call: TRBV6-1; d_call: .; cdr3_aa: CASRRRVYEKLFF
clone_size: .; j_call: TRBJ1-3; v_call: TRBV6-5; d_call: .; cdr3_aa: CASSYSEGPENTIYF
clone_size: .; j_call: TRBJ2-4; v_call: TRBV5-4; d_call: .; cdr3_aa: CASSEGLAKNIQYF
clone_size: .; j_call: TRBJ1-2; v_call: TRBV28; d_call: TRBD1; cdr3_aa: CASSNRGTGTGGYTF
clone_size: .; j_call: TRBJ1-5; v_call: TRBV7-7; d_call: .; cdr3_aa: CASSLAGVLHF
clone_size: once; j_call: TRBJ2-5; v_call: TRBV19; d_call: .; cdr3_aa: CASRFTGQETQYF
clone_size: .; j_call: TRBJ1-2; v_call: TRBV5-1; d_call: .; cdr3_aa: CASSLDISANYGYTF
clone_size: .; j_call: TRBJ1-2; v_call: TRBV5-5; d_call: TRBD1; cdr3_aa: CASSLEGGASYGYTF
clone_size: .; j_call: TRBJ2-7; v_call: TRBV29-1; d_call: TRBD1; cdr3_aa: CSVLTGGNEQYF
clone_size: .; j_call: TRBJ1-5; v_call: TRBV19; d_call: .; cdr3_aa: CASSIEGGRGPQHF
clone_size: .; j_call: TRBJ1-5; v_call: TRBV30; d_call: .; cdr3_aa: CAWSSKGLYNQPQHF
clone_size: .; j_call: TRBJ2-1; v_call: TRBV30; d_call: .; cdr3_aa: CAWRRGGHEQFF
clone_size: .; j_call: TRBJ2-7; v_call: TRBV4-2; d_call: TRBD2; cdr3_aa: CASSQGGLAGAQYF
clone_size: .; j_call: TRBJ2-3; v_call: TRBV5-8; d_call: TRBD2; cdr3_aa: CASRLAGQSPDTQYF
clone_size: .; j_call: TRBJ2-5; v_call: TRBV5-6; d_call: .; cdr3_aa: CASSWSAVKRETQYF
clone_size: .; j_call: TRBJ2-7; v_call: TRBV11-2; d_call: TRBD1; cdr3_aa: CASSWTGTGANYEQYF
clone_size: .; j_call: TRBJ2-5; v_call: TRBV18; d_call: TRBD1; cdr3_aa: CASSQVAGTAQETQYF
clone_size: .; j_call: TRBJ2-7; v_call: TRBV6-5; d_call: TRBD2; cdr3_aa: CASSPPGLASYEQYF
clone_size: .; j_call: TRBJ2-5; v_call: TRBV7-7; d_call: TRBD2; cdr3_aa: CASSFGTSGETQYF
clone_size: .; j_call: TRBJ1-2; v_call: TRBV21-1; d_call: .; cdr3_aa: CASMDRVYTF
clone_size: once; j_call: TRBJ1-2; v_call: TRBV4-1; d_call: .; cdr3_aa: CASSQIVNLGYTF
clone_size: .; j_call: TRBJ2-2; v_call: TRBV5-6; d_call: TRBD1; cdr3_aa: CASSLMQGADTGELFF
clone_size: .; j_call: TRBJ2-1; v_call: TRBV5-1; d_call: TRBD2; cdr3_aa: CASSLGTSGNNEQFF
clone_size: .; j_call: TRBJ2-5; v_call: TRBV4-1; d_call: .; cdr3_aa: CASSQEDRQETQYF
clone_size: .; j_call: TRBJ1-1; v_call: TRBV13; d_call: .; cdr3_aa: CASSLESDREAFF
clone_size: .; j_call: TRBJ1-1; v_call: TRBV5-1; d_call: .; cdr3_aa: CASSSGASTEAFF
clone_size: .; j_call: TRBJ2-1; v_call: TRBV5-1; d_call: .; cdr3_aa: CASSRLGAGSYNEQFF
clone_size: .; j_call: TRBJ2-7; v_call: TRBV7-9; d_call: TRBD2; cdr3_aa: CASSLWAGGTYEQYF
clone_size: .; j_call: TRBJ2-7; v_call: TRBV5-1; d_call: TRBD1; cdr3_aa: CASRARDSSYEQYF
clone_size: few; j_call: TRBJ2-7; v_call: TRBV29-1; d_call: TRBD1; cdr3_aa: CSVEDRGGQGYEQYF
clone_size: .; j_call: TRBJ1-2; v_call: TRBV5-4; d_call: .; cdr3_aa: CASSPSTGGDYGYTF
clone_size: .; j_call: TRBJ2-7; v_call: TRBV30; d_call: .; cdr3_aa: CAWSVGEQGYEQYF
clone_size: .; j_call: TRBJ2-7; v_call: TRBV2; d_call: .; cdr3_aa: CASSPLVTYEQYF
clone_size: once; j_call: TRBJ2-7; v_call: TRBV7-2; d_call: .; cdr3_aa: CASSSPIPAPGGHTYEQYF
clone_size: .; j_call: TRBJ1-2; v_call: TRBV7-9; d_call: TRBD1; cdr3_aa: CASSYDRGGEGYTF
clone_size: .; j_call: TRBJ1-1; v_call: TRBV5-1; d_call: .; cdr3_aa: CASSRTQNTEAFF
clone_size: .; j_call: TRBJ2-1; v_call: TRBV4-1; d_call: TRBD2; cdr3_aa: CASSQGEYLGGRGIQTGNEQFF
clone_size: .; j_call: TRBJ1-2; v_call: TRBV6-1; d_call: TRBD1; cdr3_aa: CASSADRVGGYTF
clone_size: .; j_call: TRBJ2-7; v_call: TRBV9; d_call: .; cdr3_aa: CASSVAGEAYEQYF
clone_size: .; j_call: TRBJ2-4; v_call: TRBV29-1; d_call: .; cdr3_aa: CSILTGSKNIQYF